This record looks at one T cell receptor (beta chain) sequence and its context. These data originate in a study of blood T cell repertoires in COVID-19. Using immunoSEQ multiplex PCR, the repertoire was profiled, and TCRdb retains in-frame clones only, with some absent. The repertoire holds approximately 100,000 clones, with over 75% as singletons. CDR3 length: 15 amino acids. With V trimmed by 1 base and J by 4 bases, 5 bases remained unmatched. Germline-derived CDR1 and CDR2 are LGHNA and YNFKEQ. This TCR derives from a woman aged 25 to 45 with acute or convalescent COVID-19. The sequenced sample was peripheral blood. The V call is TRBV4-2, the J call TRBJ1-1; 8 bases map to TRBD1. This chain's CDR3 is CASSQGGTGGTEAFF. As DNA, the CDR3 is TGTGCCAGCAGCCAAGGGGGAACAGGGGGCACTGAAGCTTTCTTT.